This record looks at one TCR beta chain sequence and its context. Its target is not known. These data come from a study of T cells after posttransplantation cyclophosphamide. General study findings and limits: Skin or GI-infiltrating T cells shared few TRB sequences with blood. Donor CD8+ memory clones often dominated recipient blood repertoires at later times.

Busulfan-fludarabine conditioning, marrow transplant, and cyclophosphamide on days +3 and +4 were administered. Repertoires were generated with immunoSEQ multiplex PCR, while TCRdb's copy carries only in-frame clones and drops some. The sample shows roughly 19,000 clones, 65% to 75% of them seen only once. The CDR3 consists of 15 residues. The J segment lost 5 bases and the V segment lost 5 bases, leaving 9 bases of the junction unmatched. Germline assignment: CDR1 SGHRS and CDR2 YFSETQ. The specimen comprised PBMCs, sampled after an allogeneic stem cell transplant with post-transplant cyclophosphamide. The chain recombines TRBV5-1 with TRBJ2-2; 7 bases map to TRBD1. The origin of this receptor is a young adult male patient who received an allogeneic stem cell transplant from a related donor, was CMV-positive, and had acute GVHD only. Certain T cells may be donor cells from the graft. The CDR3 loop reads CASRDKPGGTGELFF. DNA of the CDR3: TGCGCCAGCAGAGATAAACCAGGGGGAACCGGGGAGCTGTTTTTT.